Listed below are T cell receptor beta chains from one sample, sequenced in a study of shared clonotypes between healthy human individuals. Using immunoSEQ multiplex PCR, the repertoire was profiled, and TCRdb retains in-frame clones only, with some absent. The sample lists about 1.5 million clones, around 98% occurring once. Input material: naive CD4+ T cells sorted from blood. Source of these receptors: a man between 25 and 39 years old in good health. Each CDR3 is given with its conserved first and last residue.

J | V | CDR3
TRBJ2-7 | TRBV4-1 | CASSQPGRDRRYEQYF
TRBJ2-2 | TRBV5-4 | CASLRAAGGVGGELFF
TRBJ2-5 | TRBV28 | CASSRGAGQGDQETQYF
TRBJ1-5 | TRBV15 | CATSRDHSNQPQHF
TRBJ2-7 | TRBV5-1 | CASSPAGFGDYEQYF
TRBJ1-1 | TRBV18 | CASSPSTGGQSEAFF
TRBJ2-2 | TRBV6-4 | CASSDGGFTGELFF
TRBJ1-2 | TRBV7-9 | CASSSTLRGMNYGYTF
TRBJ2-5 | TRBV5-1 | CASSFGHGTSQETQYF
TRBJ2-2 | TRBV25-1 | CASSVGSSAGELFF
TRBJ2-5 | TRBV28 | CASSLSLVGETQYF
TRBJ1-1 | TRBV18 | CASSFRGLNTEAFF
TRBJ2-1 | TRBV5-1 | CASSETANEQFF
TRBJ2-2 | TRBV5-4 | CASSKLGGTAANTGELFF
TRBJ2-5 | TRBV5-1 | CASSVDSQETQYF
TRBJ1-4 | TRBV9 | CASSAGQGATNEKLFF
TRBJ2-3 | TRBV18 | CASSLIQGSPSTDTQYF
TRBJ2-6 | TRBV7-6 | CASSLAKKDLLSSGANVLTF
TRBJ1-5 | TRBV6-1 | CASIPGSNQPQHF
TRBJ1-4 | TRBV7-8 | CASSLGSAGREKLFF
TRBJ2-3 | TRBV6-1 | CASLTSGSDTQYF
TRBJ1-2 | TRBV11-2 | CASSLDGTAYGYTF
TRBJ1-4 | TRBV15 | CATSRDRREKLFF
TRBJ2-7 | TRBV7-9 | CASSQNLARGEQYF
TRBJ2-5 | TRBV2 | CASSEVRLPRETQYF
TRBJ2-2 | TRBV9 | CASSPLAGVGVSGELFF
TRBJ2-1 | TRBV27 | CASSMDRFSYNEQFF
TRBJ2-7 | TRBV9 | CASSGLQGEQYF
TRBJ2-6 | TRBV4-3 | CASSQEWVRSYGANVLTF
TRBJ1-5 | TRBV7-9 | CASSSRFEDQPQHF
TRBJ2-4 | TRBV5-4 | CASSLGGGRGASHIQYF
TRBJ2-1 | TRBV18 | CASSPLTSGMEGNEQFF
TRBJ2-1 | TRBV18 | CASSSWGEQFF
TRBJ2-7 | TRBV28 | CASSTGGKQYF
TRBJ2-6 | TRBV28 | CASRHSGANVLTF
TRBJ1-5 | TRBV9 | CASSVGSNQPQHF
TRBJ2-3 | TRBV4-2 | CASSQVSGITDTQYF
TRBJ2-1 | TRBV9 | CASSVVSGGPYNEQFF